This entry describes one TCR beta chain. Its antigen is still unknown. The entry originates in a study of T cell responses to AZD1222 COVID-19 vaccine. On the study more broadly: Both about-4-week and about-12-week second-dose recipients were combined. Study-level findings and limits: Unmutated regions of variants are reportedly targeted by nearly half of spike-specific TCRs. Mostly white British, mostly female donors; authors suggested clonal diversity may be underestimated.

Germline V gene lookup returns CDR1 MNHNS and CDR2 SASEGT. CDR3 length: 16 amino acids. With 0 bases removed from V and 6 bases from J, the gap between germline ends came to 12 bases. The repertoire was sequenced with immunoSEQ multiplex PCR; TCRdb's copy has only in-frame clones and lacks some. The sample records fewer than 200,000 clones, 80% to 90% being singletons. The sample in question was peripheral blood, obtained on day 0 of AZD1222 vaccination. The chain joins TRBV6-1 to TRBJ2-6, with a possible D match to TRBD2 (6 bases). This TCR derives from an adult in good health. The CDR3 nucleotides read TGTGCCAGCAGTGAAGCGGCCGGCGGGGTGGCCAACGTCCTGACTTTC. This codes for CASSEAAGGVANVLTF.